Each of the 28 T cell receptor beta chains below was sequenced from the same sample in a study of CD8 T cells in Susac syndrome. Random hexamers were used to reverse transcribe an amount of about 0.45 to 1 ug RNA. From the immunoSEQ multiplex PCR reads, TCRdb called clonotypes with MiXCR, one entry per CDR3 protein. The sample comprises about 290,000 distinct CDR3 sequences, approximately 85% of which are singletons, and approximately 0.2% rests with the top ten. What was sequenced was CD8+ T cells from PBMCs. The receptors come from a human donor with multiple sclerosis.

This clonotype was picked up a small number of times. The chain combines TRBV6-2 or TRBV6-3 with TRBJ2-7; 7 positions match TRBD2. Germline CDR1 reads MNHEY; CDR2 reads SVGEGT. CDR3 length: 17 residues. The J segment lost 4 bases and the V segment lost 6 bases, leaving 18 bases of the junction unmatched. The CDR3 protein is CASSPSTGGSGGYEQYF. The CDR3 nucleotides read TGTGCCAGCAGCCCGTCCACGGGCGGGAGCGGAGGGTACGAGCAGTACTTC.

A few counts support this clonotype. V gene TRBV28 combines with J gene TRBJ2-7, with 7 bases fitting TRBD2. Trimming cost V 5 bases and J 4 bases; bases outside gene matches: 8. There are 14 residues in the CDR3. CDR1 and CDR2 from the germline V gene are MDHEN and SYDVKM. The CDR3 loop is CASSPPGGRYEQYF. The DNA for the CDR3 is TGTGCCAGCAGTCCCCCGGGGGGTAGGTACGAGCAGTACTTC.

The rearrangement joins TRBV27 to TRBJ2-1, with D possibly being TRBD1 (5 bases). CDR3 length: 12 amino acids. V was clipped by 6 bases and J by 6 bases, with 9 bases between them. The V gene's germline CDR1 is MNHEY and CDR2 SMNVEV (reference sequence). The CDR3 DNA is TGTGCCAGCAGGAATGGGGCCAATGAGCAGTTCTTC. Amino acids: CASRNGANEQFF.

This chain connects TRBV29-1 to TRBJ1-1, with a possible D match to TRBD1 (5 bases). CDR1 SQVTM and CDR2 ANQGSEA come from the germline V gene. The V end was cut by 1 base, the J end by 6 bases, with 9 bases between. This CDR3 is built from 12 residues. The CDR3 nucleotides are TGCAGCGTTGAAGCCCCGGGGGCTGAAGCTTTCTTT. It codes for CSVEAPGAEAFF.

V usage is TRBV27 and J usage is TRBJ1-1, with a tentative D call TRBD1 (6 bases). CDR1 MNHEY and CDR2 SMNVEV come from the germline V gene (reference sequence). This CDR3 has 15 residues. The V end lost 4 bases, the J end lost 2 bases, and 14 bases lay between the germline ends. The CDR3 region has the DNA TGTGCCAGCAGTTCCTTGACAGGATATAACACTGAAGCTTTCTTT. Its protein product is CASSSLTGYNTEAFF.

The V call is TRBV19, the J call TRBJ2-7; possibly TRBD2 for D (6 bases). V lost 3 bases and J 3 bases, leaving 9 bases between the germline ends. Germline V CDR1 and CDR2: LNHDA, SQIVND (reference sequence). The CDR3 contains 13 residues. The CDR3 DNA reads as TGTGCCAGTAGTATCTCGGGAGTCTACGAGCAGTACTTC. This encodes CASSISGVYEQYF.

This clonotype was counted a single time. The chain couples TRBV19 to TRBJ1-1; D is possibly TRBD1 (6 bases). This CDR3 comprises 13 residues. Germline assignment: CDR1 LNHDA and CDR2 SQIVND (reference sequence). V was clipped by 4 bases and J by 7 bases, with 13 bases between them. The CDR3 is CASSNGGAYEAFF. CDR3 bases: TGTGCCAGTAGTAATGGGGGCGCCTATGAAGCTTTCTTT.

V gene TRBV5-5 combines with J gene TRBJ2-7; 11 nucleotides agree with TRBD2. CDR3 size: 15 residues. Germline trimming cut 0 bases from V and 6 bases from J; bases unmatched to any gene: 5. Germline V gene data show CDR1 as SGHKS and CDR2 as YYEKEE (reference sequence). The CDR3 reads CASSLDGLAGGEQYF. In DNA, the CDR3 is TGTGCCAGCAGCTTGGATGGCCTAGCGGGAGGCGAGCAGTACTTC.

The CDR3 coding sequence is TGTGCCAGCAGCTTAGGAGTCCTCGCGAGCTCCTACGAGCAGTACTTC. Translation gives CASSLGVLASSYEQYF. The J gene is TRBJ2-7, the V gene TRBV7-8; no clear D. V lost 1 base and J lost 0, with 13 bases in between. The CDR3 is 16 residues long. Germline values: CDR1 SGHVS, CDR2 FQNEAQ.

The chain joins TRBV5-4 to TRBJ2-7; 8 bases match TRBD2. Germline loops: CDR1 SGHNT, CDR2 YYREEE (reference sequence). CDR3 length: 15 amino acids. V lost 2 bases and J lost 6; bases outside the gene matches: 10. CDR3 sequence (DNA): TGTGCCAGCAGCTTATCAGCGGGAGATCGCGGCGAGCAGTACTTC. It is translated as CASSLSAGDRGEQYF.

The DNA for the CDR3 is TGTGCCAGCAGTTTGGGACGGATTACCTACGAGCAGTACTTC. Protein: CASSLGRITYEQYF. The chain employs TRBV27 and TRBJ2-7; either TRBD1 or TRBD2 may supply D (5 bases each). The CDR3 contains 14 residues. V was clipped by 3 bases and J by 2 bases, with 11 bases between them. Germline V gene sequence: CDR1 MNHEY, CDR2 SMNVEV (reference sequence).

A few counts support this clonotype. This chain links TRBV6-1 with TRBJ2-5, with a possible D match to TRBD1 (6 bases). Trimming pared 8 bases from V and 2 bases from J, leaving 18 bases between. Germline-derived CDR1 and CDR2 are MNHNS and SASEGT. The CDR3 is 15 amino acids. The CDR3 region is CASSLGGQRQETQYF. Here the CDR3 DNA reads TGTGCCAGCTCCCTTGGCGGACAGAGGCAAGAGACCCAGTACTTC.

The chain joins TRBV7-2 to TRBJ2-5, with 8 bases aligning to TRBD1. Trimming at V came to 5 bases and at J to 2 bases, leaving 10 bases not matched to a gene. This CDR3 contains 16 residues. CDR1 and CDR2 from the germline V gene are SGHTA and FQGNSA. The CDR3 DNA is TGTGCCAGCAGCCCCCTGACAGGGGTGGATCAAGAGACCCAGTACTTC. Translation: CASSPLTGVDQETQYF.

This chain uses TRBV28 with TRBJ2-3; TRBD2 agrees at 10 bases. V gave up 8 bases and J gave up 1 base; unmatched junction bases: 6. Germline V CDR1 and CDR2: MDHEN, SYDVKM. The CDR3 sequence is 15 residues long. This CDR3 is CASPPTSGGTDTQYF. CDR3 nucleotides: TGTGCCAGCCCTCCCACTAGCGGGGGCACAGATACGCAGTATTTT.

This chain uses TRBV19 with TRBJ2-1; D is unclear. Per germline, CDR1 LNHDA and CDR2 SQIVND (reference sequence). V lost 6 bases to trimming and J lost 10 bases, with 13 bases between them. This CDR3 is built from 12 residues. CDR3 residues: CASSPNSREQFF. CDR3 coding DNA: TGTGCCAGTAGCCCAAACTCAAGAGAGCAGTTCTTC.

The rearrangement links TRBV20-1 to TRBJ2-7; D might be TRBD2 (5 bases). CDR1 and CDR2 from the germline V gene are DFQATT and SNEGSKA (reference sequence). This CDR3 region has 14 residues. V was clipped by 1 base and J by 5 bases, with 15 bases between them. CDR3 sequence: CSARVPPGNHEQYF. In DNA form, the CDR3 reads TGCAGTGCTAGAGTTCCTCCGGGGAATCACGAGCAGTACTTC.

The rearrangement joins TRBV4-1 to TRBJ2-3; D gene ambiguous. Germline lookup yields CDR1 MGHRA and CDR2 YSYEKL. Deletions cut 1 base from V and 2 bases from J, with 10 bases between. The length of the CDR3 is 15 residues. The CDR3 nucleotides read TGCGCCAGCAGCCAAGTAGGGCCCTACACAGATACGCAGTATTTT. Translated, it gives CASSQVGPYTDTQYF.

The CDR3 bases are TGTGCCAGCAGCTTGGGGAGTATCGAGGGTGCGAGGAAACTGTTTTTT. This encodes CASSLGSIEGARKLFF. The chain has TRBV7-9 and TRBJ1-4, with D hard to call. The V gene's germline CDR1 is SEHNR and CDR2 FQNEAQ (reference sequence). V dropped 3 bases and J dropped 11 bases, with 22 bases sitting between them. The CDR3 has 16 residues. Looking up the rest from reference TRBV7-9 and TRBJ1-4 gives the full variable domain: DTGVSQNPRHKITKRGQNVTFRCDPISEHNRLYWYRQTLGQGPEFLTYFQNEAQLEKSRLLSDRFSAERPKGSFSTLEIQRTEQGDSAMYLCASSLGSIEGARKLFFGSGTQLSVL.

The genes are TRBV11-1 and TRBJ2-5; D remains unclear. Looked up from germline, CDR1 is SGHAT and CDR2 is FQDESV (reference sequence). Deletions cut 1 base from V and 4 bases from J, with 13 bases between. The CDR3 runs to 15 residues. CDR3 DNA sequence: TGTGCCAGCAGCTTAGAGTTCGCCGGGCGAGAGACCCAGTACTTC. Its protein is CASSLEFAGRETQYF. Complete variable domain (other parts from reference TRBV11-1 and TRBJ2-5): EAEVAQSPRYKITEKSQAVAFWCDPISGHATLYWYRQILGQGPELLVQFQDESVVDDSQLPKDRFSAERLKGVDSTLKIQPAELGDSAMYLCASSLEFAGRETQYFGPGTRLLVL.

The V and J genes are TRBV6-5 and TRBJ1-6, with TRBD1 matching 7 bases. CDR1 MNHEY and CDR2 SVGAGI come from the germline V gene. The CDR3 is made up of 15 amino acids. The V segment lost 2 bases and the J segment 10 bases; nucleotides outside the gene matches: 8. DNA for the CDR3: TGTGCCAGCAGTTACATCACAGGGGAGAAGTCACCCCTCCACTTT. It translates to CASSYITGEKSPLHF.

This chain joins TRBV6-2 or TRBV6-3 and TRBJ1-5; D not certain. The V and J ends lost 3 bases and 3 bases respectively, with 6 bases between them. Germline V gives CDR1 MNHEY, CDR2 SVGEGT. The CDR3 contains 13 residues. As DNA, the CDR3 is TGTGCCAGCAGTTATTTGGACAATCAGCCCCAGCATTTT. This encodes CASSYLDNQPQHF.

This chain uses TRBV19 with TRBJ2-1, with 7 bases fitting TRBD2. The CDR3 totals 14 residues. The germline CDR1 and CDR2 sequences are LNHDA and SQIVND (reference sequence). The V gene end was trimmed by 1 base and the J gene end by 7 bases; junction bases not matched to a gene: 4. CDR3 residues: CASSIVAGGNEQFF. The CDR3 DNA follows: TGTGCCAGTAGTATAGTGGCCGGGGGGAATGAGCAGTTCTTC.

This clonotype came up a few times. This chain links TRBV6-5 with TRBJ1-1, with a weak D call TRBD1 (5 bases). Germline lookup yields CDR1 MNHEY and CDR2 SVGAGI. This CDR3 is 14 amino acids long. V was clipped by 5 bases and J by 0 bases, with 10 bases between them. CDR3 in amino acids: CASSLGDLNTEAFF. The CDR3 DNA is TGTGCCAGCAGTCTAGGGGATTTGAACACTGAAGCTTTCTTT.

The chain is built from TRBV3-1 and TRBJ1-6; D remains ambiguous. The ends were cut back, 4 bases at V and 14 bases at J, with 15 bases in the middle. In germline, CDR1 is LGHDT, CDR2 YNNKEL (reference sequence). CDR3 length: 13 amino acids. The CDR3 reads CASSLASKGTLHF. The DNA for the CDR3 is TGTGCCAGCAGCCTCGCGTCTAAGGGCACCCTCCACTTT.

V usage is TRBV7-9 and J usage is TRBJ2-5; 13 bases map to TRBD2. This CDR3 is built from 15 residues. Germline V lookup: CDR1 SEHNR, CDR2 FQNEAQ (reference sequence). The V gene end was trimmed by 5 bases and the J gene end by 7 bases; junction bases not matched to a gene: 7. The CDR3 DNA reads as TGTGCCAGCAGCAGGACTAGCGGGAGTCGTATGACCCAGTACTTC. It codes for CASSRTSGSRMTQYF.

V gene TRBV19 combines with J gene TRBJ1-1; 7 nucleotides match TRBD1. Germline CDR1 reads LNHDA; CDR2 reads SQIVND (reference sequence). The CDR3 runs 15 residues. Trimming removed 5 bases from V and 1 base from J; junction bases left unmatched: 7. CDR3 in DNA: TGTGCCAGTAGTTTAATCGGGACAGCGAACACTGAAGCTTTCTTT. Its protein is CASSLIGTANTEAFF. The complete variable domain, with remaining parts taken from reference TRBV19 and TRBJ1-1, reads DGGITQSPKYLFRKEGQNVTLSCEQNLNHDAMYWYRQDPGQGLRLIYYSQIVNDFQKGDIAEGYSVSREKKESFPLTVTSAQKNPTAFYLCASSLIGTANTEAFFGQGTRLTVV.

This rearrangement joins TRBV2 to TRBJ2-3, with D unclear. CDR1 and CDR2 from the germline V gene are SNHLY and FYNNEI. This CDR3 has 12 residues. The V end lost 7 bases, the J end lost 4 bases, and 9 bases lay between the germline ends. The CDR3 loop is CASTEGPDTQYF. CDR3 DNA sequence: TGTGCCAGCACCGAAGGCCCAGATACGCAGTATTTT.

This chain links TRBV11-2 with TRBJ2-3; 9 bases agree with TRBD2. This CDR3 spans 20 amino acids. V trimming: 4 bases; J trimming: 2 bases; junction bases outside the gene matches: 19. In germline, CDR1 is SGHAT, CDR2 FQNNGV. As DNA, the CDR3 is TGTGCCAGCAGCTCTACAGTTGCTAGCGGGAATAGGCCCCCCACAGATACGCAGTATTTT. Encoded protein: CASSSTVASGNRPPTDTQYF.